This is a list of T cell receptor beta chains from one sample in a study of blood T cell repertoires in COVID-19. Clones were read by immunoSEQ multiplex PCR, and TCRdb kept only the in-frame ones, dropping some. The sample lists about 52,000 clones, roughly nine tenths occurring once. Sequencing was carried out using peripheral blood. These receptors were taken from a man of 80 years or more with active or convalescent COVID-19. Each CDR3 is given with its conserved first and last residue. The D gene is left open where the match is weak. Clone size is given for some rows only: seen once, a few or many times, or a class if the clone is expanded.

j_gene: TRBJ2-3
v_gene: TRBV5-3
d_gene: TRBD1
abundance: .
CDR3aa: CARSLSDRGVVARADTQYF
CDR3nt: TGTGCCAGAAGCTTGAGCGACAGGGGGGTCGTAGCGCGGGCAGATACGCAGTATTTT

j_gene: TRBJ1-5
v_gene: TRBV7-2
d_gene: .
abundance: .
CDR3aa: CASSLLGGYSNQPQHF
CDR3nt: TGTGCCAGCAGCTTATTGGGGGGGTATAGCAATCAGCCCCAGCATTTT

j_gene: TRBJ1-4
v_gene: TRBV5-4
d_gene: TRBD1
abundance: .
CDR3aa: CASSDGTAYEKLFF
CDR3nt: TGTGCCAGCAGCGATGGGACAGCTTATGAAAAACTGTTTTTT

j_gene: TRBJ1-6
v_gene: TRBV27
d_gene: TRBD1
abundance: once
CDR3aa: CASSFHVGTGGSPLHF
CDR3nt: TGTGCCAGCAGTTTTCACGTCGGAACAGGGGGCTCACCCCTCCACTTT

j_gene: TRBJ2-1
v_gene: TRBV4-2
d_gene: TRBD2
abundance: .
CDR3aa: CASSQGRALAGREQFF
CDR3nt: TGTGCCAGCAGCCAAGGGCGAGCCCTAGCGGGGAGGGAGCAGTTCTTC

j_gene: TRBJ1-3
v_gene: TRBV5-8
d_gene: .
abundance: .
CDR3aa: CASSTHNYRSGNTIYF
CDR3nt: TGTGCCAGCAGCACCCACAACTATCGCTCTGGAAACACCATATATTTT

j_gene: TRBJ1-1
v_gene: TRBV30
d_gene: .
abundance: .
CDR3aa: CAWRLERNTEAFF
CDR3nt: TGTGCCTGGAGGCTGGAGAGGAACACTGAAGCTTTCTTT

j_gene: TRBJ1-1
v_gene: TRBV6-5
d_gene: .
abundance: .
CDR3aa: CASSTRTAEAFF
CDR3nt: TGTGCCAGCAGTACCCGGACAGCAGAAGCTTTCTTT

j_gene: TRBJ2-2
v_gene: TRBV28
d_gene: .
abundance: once
CDR3aa: CASSLADLTGELFF
CDR3nt: TGTGCCAGCAGTTTGGCGGATTTGACTGGGGAGCTGTTTTTT

j_gene: TRBJ2-3
v_gene: TRBV4-2
d_gene: TRBD1
abundance: .
CDR3aa: CASSTRQGEFLDTQYF
CDR3nt: TGTGCCAGCAGCACCCGACAGGGAGAATTTTTAGATACGCAGTATTTT

j_gene: TRBJ2-3
v_gene: TRBV7-2
d_gene: TRBD2
abundance: .
CDR3aa: CASGRLAGGVDTQYF
CDR3nt: TGTGCCAGCGGGAGGCTAGCGGGAGGGGTAGATACGCAGTATTTT

j_gene: TRBJ2-7
v_gene: TRBV5-5
d_gene: .
abundance: .
CDR3aa: CASSRAADSLYEQYF
CDR3nt: TGTGCCAGCAGCCGAGCTGCAGACAGCCTCTACGAGCAGTACTTC

j_gene: TRBJ2-3
v_gene: TRBV6-5
d_gene: TRBD2
abundance: .
CDR3aa: CASTLAGARADTQYF
CDR3nt: TGTGCCAGCACCCTAGCGGGGGCGAGGGCAGATACGCAGTATTTT

j_gene: TRBJ1-1
v_gene: TRBV15
d_gene: TRBD1
abundance: .
CDR3aa: CATSRLRQGYTEAFF
CDR3nt: TGTGCCACCAGCAGACTGCGACAGGGGTACACTGAAGCTTTCTTT

j_gene: TRBJ2-7
v_gene: TRBV7-8
d_gene: .
abundance: .
CDR3aa: CASSLGTPYEQYF
CDR3nt: TGTGCCAGCAGCTTAGGGACACCCTACGAGCAGTACTTC

j_gene: TRBJ2-2
v_gene: TRBV2
d_gene: TRBD1
abundance: .
CDR3aa: CATRRGQGKTGELFF
CDR3nt: TGTGCCACTCGACGGGGACAGGGTAAAACCGGGGAGCTGTTTTTT

j_gene: TRBJ2-1
v_gene: TRBV7-2
d_gene: TRBD2
abundance: .
CDR3aa: CASSFGGAENNEQFF
CDR3nt: TGTGCCAGCAGCTTCGGGGGGGCAGAAAACAATGAGCAGTTCTTC

j_gene: TRBJ1-6
v_gene: TRBV6-5
d_gene: .
abundance: .
CDR3aa: CASSYDSSSYNSPLHF
CDR3nt: TGTGCCAGCAGTTACGACAGCAGCTCCTATAATTCACCCCTCCACTTT

j_gene: TRBJ1-1
v_gene: TRBV19
d_gene: TRBD1
abundance: once
CDR3aa: CASSVTGLGTEAFF
CDR3nt: TGTGCCAGTAGTGTGACAGGGCTTGGGACTGAAGCTTTCTTT

j_gene: TRBJ2-7
v_gene: TRBV4-2
d_gene: .
abundance: .
CDR3aa: CASSQEEQGTYEQYF
CDR3nt: TGTGCCAGCAGCCAAGAGGAACAGGGAACCTACGAGCAGTACTTC

j_gene: TRBJ2-1
v_gene: TRBV11-3
d_gene: TRBD2
abundance: .
CDR3aa: CASSLVSGSVHEQFF
CDR3nt: TGTGCCAGCAGCTTAGTTAGCGGGAGTGTCCATGAGCAGTTCTTC

j_gene: TRBJ2-5
v_gene: TRBV5-5
d_gene: TRBD1
abundance: .
CDR3aa: CASSLEQGSSETQYF
CDR3nt: TGTGCCAGCAGCTTGGAACAGGGGTCATCCGAGACCCAGTACTTC

j_gene: TRBJ2-5
v_gene: TRBV4-2
d_gene: .
abundance: .
CDR3aa: CASSQEPSLETQYF
CDR3nt: TGTGCCAGCAGCCAAGAACCTAGCTTAGAGACCCAGTACTTC

j_gene: TRBJ1-3
v_gene: TRBV28
d_gene: TRBD1
abundance: .
CDR3aa: CASSIGTGVWSGNTIYF
CDR3nt: TGTGCCAGCAGTATCGGGACAGGTGTTTGGTCTGGAAACACCATATATTTT

j_gene: TRBJ2-7
v_gene: TRBV28
d_gene: TRBD1
abundance: .
CDR3aa: CASSLISSGGGYEQYF
CDR3nt: TGTGCCAGCAGTTTAATATCCTCAGGGGGCGGTTACGAGCAGTACTTC

j_gene: TRBJ2-6
v_gene: TRBV30
d_gene: .
abundance: .
CDR3aa: CAWRVQGFGANVLTF
CDR3nt: TGTGCCTGGAGGGTACAGGGCTTTGGGGCCAACGTCCTGACTTTC

j_gene: TRBJ2-7
v_gene: TRBV30
d_gene: .
abundance: .
CDR3aa: CAWSEGGKLYEQYF
CDR3nt: TGTGCCTGGAGTGAAGGGGGTAAGCTCTACGAGCAGTACTTC

j_gene: TRBJ2-1
v_gene: TRBV10-1
d_gene: .
abundance: .
CDR3aa: CASGRQVGASYNEQFF
CDR3nt: TGCGCCAGCGGTCGACAGGTTGGAGCCTCCTACAATGAGCAGTTCTTC

j_gene: TRBJ2-5
v_gene: TRBV12-5
d_gene: .
abundance: .
CDR3aa: CASGLVSGPGSSDQYF
CDR3nt: TGTGCTAGTGGTTTGGTATCAGGGCCCGGGTCTAGTGACCAGTACTTC